The 18 T cell receptor beta chains below all came from one sample that was sequenced in a study of regulatory T cells in long-lasting Graves disease. Combining iRepertoire HTBI primers with Arm-PCR of CDR3 regions, the authors built TCR beta libraries. TCRdb reprocessed the multiplex PCR reads with MiXCR, giving one entry per CDR3 protein. The sample consists of 400,000 to 550,000 distinct CDR3 sequences, about 17% of them appearing once. Sample time point: newly diagnosed GD, antithyroid drugs for less than 3 months. PBMC RNA served as the TCR library source. These records were also assigned to another study, of T cells in Graves' hyperthyroidism and ophthalmopathy.

The material was peripheral blood mononuclear cells (PBMCs), obtained at new diagnosis, from a patient treated with antithyroid drugs. The receptors come from a woman between 18 and 29 years old with Graves disease.

The V gene is TRBV28, the J gene TRBJ2-1; TRBD2 agrees at 11 bases. Unmatched junction bases numbered 13, after V lost 6 bases and J lost 9 bases. The CDR3 sequence is 16 residues long. Germline lookup yields CDR1 MDHEN and CDR2 SYDVKM. This CDR3 is CASRISGRASGAEQFF. The DNA for the CDR3 is TGTGCCAGCAGAATTAGCGGGAGGGCCAGTGGTGCTGAGCAGTTCTTC.

The CDR3 spells CSARDLAGVGTDTQYF. The CDR3 DNA is TGCAGTGCTAGAGACCTAGCGGGAGTGGGCACAGATACGCAGTATTTT. The chain joins TRBV20-1 to TRBJ2-3; 10 nucleotides agree with TRBD2. This CDR3 comprises 16 residues. J was trimmed by 1 base and V by 0 bases; bases with no gene match: 4. The germline gives CDR1 DFQATT, CDR2 SNEGSKA (reference sequence).

Notes on this clonotype: Given a much more abundant clone one base away, this may be a read error. The V gene is TRBV11-3, the J gene TRBJ2-1; D is perhaps TRBD2 (6 bases). The CDR3 covers 15 residues. Per germline, CDR1 SGHNT and CDR2 YENEEA. The CDR3 is CASSLDPGAYNERFF. The CDR3 DNA follows: TGTGCCAGCAGCTTAGATCCGGGAGCCTACAATGAGCGGTTCTTC.

This clonotype was detected many times. The chain uses TRBV7-8 and TRBJ2-7; 11 bases are a match to TRBD2. The CDR3 extends over 18 amino acids. The junction had 8 bases not matched to a gene; V was cut back by 0 bases and J by 1 base. Germline CDR1 reads SGHVS; CDR2 reads FQNEAQ. CDR3 in amino acids: CASSLAGSGRAGSYEQYF. The DNA for the CDR3 is TGTGCCAGCAGCTTAGCAGGTAGCGGGAGGGCCGGTTCCTACGAGCAGTACTTC.

This chain links TRBV6-1 with TRBJ2-1; TRBD2 matches 9 bases. This CDR3 region has 20 residues. V lost 5 bases and J lost 5; bases outside the gene matches: 22. CDR1 is MNHNS and CDR2 is SASEGT in the germline V gene. The CDR3 sequence is CASSRYLAGVMGSLNNEQFF. The CDR3 DNA follows: TGTGCCAGCAGTCGCTATTTAGCGGGAGTCATGGGGTCGCTTAACAATGAGCAGTTCTTC.

The chain uses TRBV4-3 and TRBJ2-4; the D is unclear. The CDR3 spans 13 residues. V was cut by 1 base and J by 13 bases, with 14 bases left in between. Germline assignment: CDR1 LGHNA and CDR2 YSLEER. The CDR3 region is CASSQGSYNEQYF. The DNA of the CDR3 is TGCGCCAGCAGCCAAGGCTCGTACAATGAGCAGTACTTC.

The V call is TRBV5-6, the J call TRBJ1-2; 9 nucleotides agree with TRBD1. The CDR3 sequence is 13 residues long. The germline gives CDR1 SGHDT, CDR2 YYEEEE. V gave up 3 bases and J gave up 8 bases; unmatched junction bases: 5. The CDR3 loop is CASSWTGAEGYTF. As DNA, the CDR3 is TGTGCCAGCAGCTGGACAGGGGCGGAAGGCTACACCTTC.

This clonotype was counted at least ten times. One junction end disagrees with the germline gene, perhaps due to a read error. The chain links TRBV7-3 to TRBJ1-1, with 9 bases aligning to TRBD1. Germline V gene sequence: CDR1 SGHTA, CDR2 FQGTGA. The CDR3 is 13 residues long. The CDR3 DNA follows: TGTGTCAGCAGCTCGGACAGGGGAACTGAAGCTTTCTTT. Translated, it gives CVSSSDRGTEAFF.

The CDR3 sequence: CAWRRLEPSNSPLHF. The CDR3 nucleotides are TGTGCCTGGAGGAGGCTGGAGCCGAGTAATTCACCCCTCCACTTT. V gene TRBV30 combines with J gene TRBJ1-6; D gene uncertain. V was pared by 3 bases and J by 6 bases, with 15 bases between. The CDR3 covers 15 residues. The germline CDR1 and CDR2 sequences are GTSNPN and SVGIG (reference sequence).

This clonotype has just one count. The chain carries TRBV5-1 and TRBJ2-1, with D possibly TRBD1 on 5 matching bases. Looked up from germline, CDR1 is SGHRS and CDR2 is YFSETQ. The CDR3 sequence is 14 residues long. V shed 0 bases and J shed 8 bases, with 12 bases lying between them. In DNA, the CDR3 is TGCGCCAGCAGCTTGGAGGGTCAGGGTGATGAGCAGTTCTTC. Protein: CASSLEGQGDEQFF.

As concerns this clonotype: This likely stems from a read error, as it lies one base from a far larger clone. The V call is TRBV27, the J call TRBJ1-1; D uncertain. The germline CDR1 and CDR2 sequences are MNHEY and SMNVEV (reference sequence). This CDR3 contains 15 residues. V lost 6 bases to trimming and J lost 0 bases, with 14 bases between them. CDR3: CASSPNTVLNTEAFF. Here the CDR3 DNA reads TGTGCCAGCAGCCCAAACACAGTGCTGAACACTGAAGCTTTCTTT.

This clonotype was detected ten times or more. The chain uses TRBV5-1 and TRBJ1-6, with 7 bases fitting TRBD1. V shed 0 bases, J shed 8 bases, and the junction held 8 bases outside the gene matches. Germline V lookup: CDR1 SGHRS, CDR2 YFSETQ. The CDR3 runs to 16 residues. The CDR3 nucleotides read TGCGCCAGCAGCTTGGACGGTACGGGACAGCATTCACCCCTCCACTTT. Its protein product is CASSLDGTGQHSPLHF.

At least ten counts were recorded for this clonotype. The chain recombines TRBV30 with TRBJ1-5; TRBD1 agrees at 8 bases. V lost 2 bases, J lost 2 bases, and 5 bases stayed unmatched. From germline, CDR1 is GTSNPN and CDR2 SVGIG (reference sequence). This CDR3 has 15 residues. The CDR3 DNA reads as TGTGCCTGGAGTCTGGGACAGGTTGGCAATCAGCCCCAGCATTTT. Translating it yields CAWSLGQVGNQPQHF.

The chain links TRBV10-3 to TRBJ2-2, with D tentatively TRBD2 (8 bases). The germline V and J ends were trimmed by 6 bases and 1 base, with 18 bases remaining between them. The CDR3 length is 17 residues. Germline CDR1 and CDR2: ENHRY and SYGVKD. For the CDR3, the DNA is TGTGCCATCAGGGGGGGACTAGACAGGGAGAACACCGGGGAGCTGTTTTTT. The encoded protein is CAIRGGLDRENTGELFF.

This clonotype was detected only a few times. The chain couples TRBV27 to TRBJ2-1; 15 nucleotides match TRBD2. V gave up 2 bases and J gave up 8 bases; unmatched junction bases: 4. Germline V CDR1 and CDR2: MNHEY, SMNVEV (reference sequence). The CDR3 contains 16 residues. For the CDR3, the DNA is TGTGCCAGCAGTTTAACCGGGACTAGCGGGAGGTATGAGCAGTTCTTC. Amino acid sequence: CASSLTGTSGRYEQFF.

This clonotype was seen at least ten times. The chain joins TRBV20-1 to TRBJ1-5; 10 nucleotides line up with TRBD1. The germline CDR1 and CDR2 sequences are DFQATT and SNEGSKA (reference sequence). V lost 2 bases, J lost 1 base, and 8 bases stayed unmatched. The CDR3 totals 17 residues. CDR3 in amino acids: CSARTPPGQGSNQPQHF. For the CDR3, the DNA is TGCAGTGCTAGAACACCGCCGGGACAGGGGAGCAATCAGCCCCAGCATTTT.

This clonotype has a handful of counts. The V and J genes are TRBV30 and TRBJ2-2; maybe TRBD1 (6 bases). In germline, CDR1 is GTSNPN, CDR2 SVGIG (reference sequence). The V end lost 3 bases, the J end lost 5 bases, and 10 bases lay between the germline ends. CDR3 size: 13 residues. The CDR3 nucleotides are TGTGCCTGGAGGAAAGGACAGACCGGGGAGCTGTTTTTT. Translated, it gives CAWRKGQTGELFF.

This clonotype was observed at least ten times. This rearrangement joins TRBV28 to TRBJ2-5; D is possibly TRBD2 (7 bases). V was trimmed by 3 bases and J by 2 bases, leaving 13 bases between them. The CDR3 contains 15 residues. The germline V gene encodes CDR1 MDHEN and CDR2 SYDVKM. DNA for the CDR3: TGTGCCAGCAGTTTCCGGGGGGCTGAACAAGAGACCCAGTACTTC. As protein: CASSFRGAEQETQYF.